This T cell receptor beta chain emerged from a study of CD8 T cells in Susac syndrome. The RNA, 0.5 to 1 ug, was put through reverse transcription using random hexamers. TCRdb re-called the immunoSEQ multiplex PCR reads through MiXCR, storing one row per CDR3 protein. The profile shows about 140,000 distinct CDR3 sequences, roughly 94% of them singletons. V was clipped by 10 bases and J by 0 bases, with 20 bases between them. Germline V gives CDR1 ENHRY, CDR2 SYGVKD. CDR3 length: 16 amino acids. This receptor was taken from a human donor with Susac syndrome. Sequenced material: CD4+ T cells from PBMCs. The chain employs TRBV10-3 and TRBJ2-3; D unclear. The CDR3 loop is CATKANSRSSTDTQYF. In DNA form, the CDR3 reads TGTGCCACAAAAGCGAATAGCCGATCTAGCACAGATACGCAGTATTTT.